The T cell receptor (beta chain) under discussion was sequenced for a study of blood T cell repertoires in COVID-19. Overall study: COVID-19 samples collected from the United States, Italy and Spain covered acute and convalescent phases. Nucleic acid was either cDNA or gDNA, and it came from T cells, B-cell-depleted T cells, or PBMCs.

Original handling: How many nucleated cells were present was estimated from reference gene primer amplification. Assay used: immunoSEQ multiplex PCR; TCRdb lists only in-frame clones, some missing. V and J calls and clone size follow that table, whereas D and trimming were derived from the DNA. The sample shows 55,000 to 80,000 clones, about 81% of them seen only once. The CDR3 has 13 amino acids. V was shortened by 4 bases and J by 2 bases, with 7 bases between the two germline ends. The germline V gene has CDR1 SGHRS and CDR2 YFSETQ. The TCR sequence derives from a human donor in a cohort sampled during active COVID-19. The material sequenced was peripheral blood. The chain employs TRBV5-1 and TRBJ2-1, with D possibly TRBD2 on 5 matching bases. In DNA form, the CDR3 reads TGCGCCAGCAGCCCGGGGACCTACAATGAGCAGTTCTTC. Translating it yields CASSPGTYNEQFF. Complete variable domain (other parts from reference TRBV5-1 and TRBJ2-1): KAGVTQTPRYLIKTRGQQVTLSCSPISGHRSVSWYQQTPGQGLQFLFEYFSETQRNKGNFPGRFSGRQFSNSRSEMNVSTLELGDSALYLCASSPGTYNEQFFGPGTRLTVL.